A single sample gave rise to the 28 T cell receptor beta chains below, sequenced in a study of Graves' ophthalmopathy and Graves' hyperthyroidism. CDR3 regions of TCR beta were amplified from RNA transcripts. In the first round, RT-PCR was carried out with HTBI primers, and a multiplex PCR formed the second round. Each CDR3 protein is one row after TCRdb ran MiXCR on the multiplex PCR reads. The sample records hundreds of thousands of distinct CDR3 sequences, just over 15% being singletons. Sequencing was done on a sample of peripheral blood. These receptors originate from a woman under 30 with stable Graves' hyperthyroidism.

This clonotype was counted ten times or more. One end of the junction does not line up with germline, which may come from a read error. The chain carries TRBV28 and TRBJ2-7, with TRBD1 matching over 7 bases. CDR3 length: 17 amino acids. Germline CDR1 reads MDHEN; CDR2 reads SYDVKM. The CDR3 here is CASSSQGDGRPLGQQHF. The CDR3, as DNA: TGTGCCAGCAGTTCTCAGGGGGATGGCAGGCCCCTCGGGCAGCAGCACTTC.

This clonotype was seen many times. V gene TRBV2 combines with J gene TRBJ1-1; 9 bases are a match to TRBD1. Germline assignment: CDR1 SNHLY and CDR2 FYNNEI. V shed 7 bases, J shed 2 bases, and the junction held 5 bases outside the gene matches. The CDR3 contains 14 residues. CDR3 bases: TGTGCCAGCAAGGAGGGACAGGGTAACACTGAAGCTTTCTTT. It translates to CASKEGQGNTEAFF.

This clonotype was seen at least ten times. In DNA, the CDR3 is TGTGCCAGCAGCTTAGAGGACAGGGGGCGTATTGGGGCCAACGTCCTGACTTTC. Protein: CASSLEDRGRIGANVLTF. The V gene is TRBV11-2, the J gene TRBJ2-6, with 11 bases aligning to TRBD1. The CDR3 totals 18 residues. The V and J ends lost 0 bases and 3 bases, in that order; junction bases with no gene match: 4. The germline V gene has CDR1 SGHAT and CDR2 FQNNGV.

Concerning this clonotype: The junction and the germline gene differ at one end; a read error may be behind it. The gene calls are TRBV6-1 and TRBJ2-7; no reliable D call. Germline V lookup: CDR1 MNHNS, CDR2 SASEGT. This CDR3 contains 14 residues. In DNA, the CDR3 is TGTGCCAGCAGTGAAAGCCTAGTCCCCTACGATCAGTACTTC. This sequence encodes CASSESLVPYDQYF.

This clonotype was recorded many times. The chain joins TRBV7-2 to TRBJ1-2; D is ambiguous. From germline, CDR1 is SGHTA and CDR2 FQGNSA. V was trimmed by 0 bases and J by 2 bases, leaving 7 bases between them. This CDR3 contains 14 residues. The CDR3 sequence: CASSLAPKNYGYTF. The CDR3 DNA reads TGTGCCAGCAGCTTAGCTCCCAAGAACTATGGCTACACCTTC.

This clonotype was counted ten times or more. J is TRBJ1-1 and V is TRBV12-3 or TRBV12-4; D gene uncertain. The CDR3 extends over 13 amino acids. Trimming took 4 bases from V and 12 from J, leaving 18 bases between them. CDR3 sequence reads: CASSSLTRPLSFF. Written as DNA, the CDR3 is TGTGCCAGCAGTTCCTTGACACGTCCGTTATCTTTCTTT.

This chain connects TRBV20-1 to TRBJ1-1, with D possibly being TRBD1 (5 bases). Trimming cost V 5 bases and J 0 bases, with 10 bases left between them. Germline V gives CDR1 DFQATT, CDR2 SNEGSKA (reference sequence). This CDR3 has 13 amino acids. DNA for the CDR3: TGCAGTGCTGGCGAGACAGTGAACACTGAAGCTTTCTTT. Its protein is CSAGETVNTEAFF.

This clonotype was observed at least ten times. V is TRBV19 and J is TRBJ1-1, with D maybe TRBD1 (6 bases). The V end lost 3 bases, the J end lost 8 bases, and 19 bases lay between the germline ends. This CDR3 region has 15 residues. CDR1 and CDR2 from the germline V gene are LNHDA and SQIVND (reference sequence). The CDR3 DNA reads as TGTGCCAGTAGTATTGCCGGGGCTATTACAGGGGAAGCTTTCTTT. Protein sequence: CASSIAGAITGEAFF.

This clonotype was seen at least ten times. This chain links TRBV7-2 with TRBJ1-2; D is undetermined. CDR3 size: 12 residues. Trimming removed 2 bases from V and 4 bases from J, with 5 bases in between. CDR1 and CDR2 from the germline V gene are SGHTA and FQGNSA. As DNA, the CDR3 is TGTGCCAGCAGCTTATCCACCTATGGCTACACCTTC. This sequence encodes CASSLSTYGYTF.

This clonotype was detected ten times or more. V usage is TRBV24-1 and J usage is TRBJ1-5; D is unclear. The ends were cut back, 3 bases at V and 6 bases at J, with 5 bases in the middle. Germline-derived CDR1 and CDR2 are KGHDR and SFDVKD. The CDR3 extends over 12 amino acids. The CDR3 here is CATSDASQPQHF. The DNA for the CDR3 is TGTGCCACCAGTGATGCAAGTCAGCCCCAGCATTTT.

This clonotype occurred many times. The chain is built from TRBV5-1 and TRBJ1-1; D gene unclear. V was trimmed by 0 bases and J by 0 bases, leaving 9 bases between them. The CDR3 contains 15 residues. Germline loops: CDR1 SGHRS, CDR2 YFSETQ. This CDR3 is CASSLASDMNTEAFF. CDR3 DNA sequence: TGCGCCAGCAGCTTGGCTTCAGACATGAACACTGAAGCTTTCTTT.

This clonotype was found many times. This chain's CDR3 is CASKPAAGEGSPLHF. The CDR3 nucleotides read TGTGCCAGCAAACCCGCCGCGGGGGAAGGCTCACCCCTCCACTTT. The rearrangement links TRBV6-2 or TRBV6-3 to TRBJ1-6; D may be TRBD1 (5 bases). This CDR3 contains 15 residues. Germline assignment: CDR1 MNHEY and CDR2 SVGEGT. Between the trimmed V and J ends, which lost 7 bases and 10 bases, there was a span of 20 bases.

In this sample, this clonotype turned up many times. The chain recombines TRBV6-1 with TRBJ1-2; maybe TRBD1 (6 bases). The CDR3 length is 15 residues. The germline V and J ends were trimmed by 11 bases and 4 bases, with 23 bases remaining between them. Germline V gives CDR1 MNHNS, CDR2 SASEGT. The chain's CDR3 is CALRSTRTAFYGYTF. The CDR3, as DNA: TGTGCCCTACGAAGCACCCGGACAGCCTTCTATGGCTACACCTTC.

This clonotype was observed at least ten times. V is TRBV6-4 and J is TRBJ1-5, with D tentatively TRBD1 (6 bases). V lost 5 bases and J 4 bases, leaving 24 bases between the germline ends. The CDR3 consists of 18 residues. Germline CDR1 and CDR2: MRHNA and SNTAGT. The CDR3 is CASSPLTTGFSFNQPQHF. The CDR3 coding sequence is TGTGCCAGCAGTCCCCTGACTACAGGGTTCTCTTTTAATCAGCCCCAGCATTTT.

At least ten counts were recorded for this clonotype. The V call is TRBV7-2, the J call TRBJ1-3, with D uncertain. CDR3 size: 14 residues. Germline CDR1 SGHTA, CDR2 FQGNSA. V lost 3 bases to trimming and J lost 0 bases, with 6 bases between them. As DNA, the CDR3 is TGTGCCAGCAGCTTGACCTTCTCTGGAAACACCATATATTTT. Encoded protein: CASSLTFSGNTIYF.

This clonotype showed up just a few times. The chain carries TRBV11-2 and TRBJ2-2; D is possibly TRBD2 (7 bases). The length of the CDR3 is 19 residues. Germline CDR1 SGHAT, CDR2 FQNNGV. Trimming took off 3 bases at V and 6 bases at J, with 26 bases between the two ends. CDR3 sequence (DNA): TGTGCCAGCAGCTTGAGGAACGTACGGGGGGCATGGGTTTCCGGGGAGCTGTTTTTT. This encodes CASSLRNVRGAWVSGELFF. Supplemented by reference TRBV11-2 and TRBJ2-2, the full variable domain reads EAGVAQSPRYKIIEKRQSVAFWCNPISGHATLYWYQQILGQGPKLLIQFQNNGVVDDSQLPKDRFSAERLKGVDSTLKIQPAKLEDSAVYLCASSLRNVRGAWVSGELFFGEGSRLTVL.

V gene TRBV19 combines with J gene TRBJ2-7; 12 nucleotides agree with TRBD2. This CDR3 contains 14 residues. Germline V gene data show CDR1 as LNHDA and CDR2 as SQIVND (reference sequence). With 6 bases clipped from V and 3 bases from J, the junction kept 3 bases outside the gene matches. Here the CDR3 DNA reads TGTGCCAGTAGGACGACTAGCGGGGGCTACGAGCAGTACTTC. The encoded protein is CASRTTSGGYEQYF.

This clonotype was seen only a few times. This is likely a read error, given that the CDR3 carries no conserved phenylalanine or tryptophan at its end. The chain recombines TRBV13 with TRBJ1-1; 9 nucleotides agree with TRBD1. This CDR3 is 13 amino acids long. Germline V gene lookup returns CDR1 PRHDT and CDR2 FYEKMQ (reference sequence). J was trimmed by 5 bases and V by 3 bases; bases with no gene match: 1. The DNA for the CDR3 is TGTGCCAGCAGCTTGACAGGGGGAACTGAAGCTTTCTAT. Protein product: CASSLTGGTEAFY.

The chain combines TRBV6-5 with TRBJ2-4; unclear D gene. Germline loops: CDR1 MNHEY, CDR2 SVGAGI. This CDR3 comprises 16 residues. Trimming took off 0 bases at V and 1 base at J, with 10 bases between the two ends. CDR3 DNA sequence: TGTGCCAGCAGTTACTCCGGCTTCGGGGCCAAAAACATTCAGTACTTC. Translated, it gives CASSYSGFGAKNIQYF.

This clonotype appeared many times. CDR3 sequence reads: CSAGQGHTAFF. The CDR3 coding sequence is TGCAGTGCGGGACAGGGCCACACGGCTTTCTTT. The chain uses TRBV20-1 and TRBJ1-1, with 9 bases aligning to TRBD1. Trimming at V came to 6 bases and at J to 11 bases, leaving 7 bases not matched to a gene. The CDR3 sequence is 11 residues long. In germline, CDR1 is DFQATT, CDR2 SNEGSKA (reference sequence).

This clonotype was recorded at least ten times. The chain joins TRBV5-5 to TRBJ1-2, with 8 bases aligning to TRBD1. The germline V gene encodes CDR1 SGHKS and CDR2 YYEKEE (reference sequence). V gave up 1 base and J gave up 6 bases; unmatched junction bases: 8. This CDR3 region has 15 residues. CDR3: CASSLIDATGDGYTF. CDR3 DNA: TGTGCCAGCAGCTTGATAGATGCGACAGGGGATGGCTACACCTTC.

This clonotype was seen at least ten times. The chain recombines TRBV2 with TRBJ1-6; 12 bases are shared with TRBD1. V trimming: 8 bases; J trimming: 7 bases; junction bases outside the gene matches: 9. Germline CDR1 is SNHLY and CDR2 is FYNNEI. This CDR3 has 16 residues. DNA for the CDR3: TGTGCCAGCGGGGGACAGGGGGCGCGGGGAAATTCACCCCTCCACTTT. Encoded protein: CASGGQGARGNSPLHF.

This clonotype has ten or more counts. The chain joins TRBV11-1 to TRBJ1-1; D perhaps matches TRBD1 (6 bases). Between the trimmed V and J ends, which lost 5 bases and 4 bases, there was a span of 17 bases. In germline, CDR1 is SGHAT, CDR2 FQDESV (reference sequence). This CDR3 region has 15 residues. The CDR3 sequence is CASSLLTGLGTEAFF. The CDR3 DNA reads as TGTGCCAGCAGCCTCCTGACAGGCTTAGGCACTGAAGCTTTCTTT.

This clonotype appeared many times. This sequence joins TRBV12-3 or TRBV12-4 and TRBJ2-5, with D perhaps assigned TRBD1 or TRBD2 (5 bases each). This CDR3 is 14 amino acids long. Deletions cut 3 bases from V and 5 bases from J, with 13 bases between. This chain's CDR3 is CASSFSGAGETQYF. The CDR3 DNA reads TGTGCCAGCAGTTTTTCCGGGGCAGGGGAGACCCAGTACTTC.

In the case of this clonotype: A much more abundant neighbour one base away suggests this may be a read error. This is likely a read error, given that the CDR3 carries no conserved phenylalanine or tryptophan at its end. The genes are TRBV20-1 and TRBJ1-5; 7 bases are a match to TRBD1. The CDR3 is 14 residues long. Germline V gives CDR1 DFQATT, CDR2 SNEGSKA (reference sequence). V trimming: 3 bases; J trimming: 6 bases; junction bases outside the gene matches: 8. Written as DNA, the CDR3 is TGCAGTGCTAGTCGTCAGGGGGGACGTCAGCCCCAGCATTTG. Translated, it gives CSASRQGGRQPQHL.

The chain is built from TRBV6-4 and TRBJ2-3; D is perhaps TRBD2 (6 bases). This CDR3 has 16 residues. Germline V gene sequence: CDR1 MRHNA, CDR2 SNTAGT. Deletions cut 6 bases from V and 2 bases from J, with 18 bases between. This CDR3 is CASSGDPRRATDTQYF. The CDR3 coding sequence is TGTGCCAGCAGCGGGGACCCTAGGAGGGCCACAGATACGCAGTATTTT.

This clonotype occurred many times. This chain joins TRBV20-1 and TRBJ2-7; 10 positions match TRBD2. CDR1 is DFQATT, CDR2 SNEGSKA, per germline (reference sequence). Unmatched junction bases numbered 11, after V lost 7 bases and J lost 5 bases. This CDR3 contains 14 residues. The CDR3 DNA sequence: TGCAGTGTCAGGTCTAGCGGGGGAGCGGACGAGCAGTACTTC. It translates to CSVRSSGGADEQYF.

V usage is TRBV11-2 and J usage is TRBJ2-7; 7 nucleotides line up with TRBD2. Germline V gives CDR1 SGHAT, CDR2 FQNNGV. After removal of 3 bases from V and 2 bases from J, the junction contained 4 bases not matched to a gene. CDR3 length: 14 residues. CDR3: CASSFSGATYEQYF. DNA of the CDR3: TGTGCCAGCAGCTTCAGCGGGGCGACCTACGAGCAGTACTTC. Together with reference TRBV11-2 and TRBJ2-7, the CDR3 gives the full variable domain: EAGVAQSPRYKIIEKRQSVAFWCNPISGHATLYWYQQILGQGPKLLIQFQNNGVVDDSQLPKDRFSAERLKGVDSTLKIQPAKLEDSAVYLCASSFSGATYEQYFGPGTRLTVT.